A selection of T cell receptor beta chains follows, all from one sample in a study of blood T cell repertoires in COVID-19. Method: immunoSEQ multiplex PCR; TCRdb's copy keeps in-frame clones and lacks some. This table holds roughly 160,000 clones, around 80% found once. What was sequenced was PBMCs or T cells enriched from blood (not recorded which). These receptors originate from a woman aged 70-85 years in a cohort exposed to, infected with or recovered from COVID-19 (not recorded which). Each CDR3 is given with its conserved first and last residue. A D gene is named only where the DNA matches it firmly. Rows may omit the clone size; those that give it use once, few, many or a size class.

TRBJ1-3 TRBV5-1 NA NA CASNEGAGNTIYF TGCGCCAGCAATGAGGGGGCTGGAAACACCATATATTTT
TRBJ2-1 TRBV19 NA TRBD2 CASTSGVAGGFNEQFF TGTGCCAGTACTTCCGGGGTGGCGGGAGGGTTCAATGAGCAGTTCTTC
TRBJ1-6 TRBV12-3/TRBV12-4 NA NA CASSLTRNSPLHF TGTGCCAGCAGTTTAACCCGGAATTCACCCCTCCACTTT
TRBJ1-1 TRBV10-3 NA NA CAISDRTANTEAFF TGTGCCATCAGTGACCGGACAGCGAACACTGAAGCTTTCTTT
TRBJ1-1 TRBV5-1 NA TRBD1 CASSPWHRGNTEAFF TGCGCCAGCAGCCCTTGGCACAGGGGGAACACTGAAGCTTTCTTT
TRBJ2-7 TRBV7-9 NA TRBD1 CASSLGQGKDEQYF TGTGCCAGCAGCTTAGGACAGGGGAAGGACGAGCAGTACTTC
TRBJ1-4 TRBV24-1 NA TRBD1 CATSDPGQGVEKLFF TGTGCCACCAGTGACCCCGGACAGGGGGTGGAAAAACTGTTTTTT
TRBJ2-7 TRBV5-6 NA TRBD1 CASSRPGTGVVRQYF TGTGCCAGCAGCAGGCCCGGGACAGGGGTGGTTAGGCAGTACTTC
TRBJ2-1 TRBV28 few TRBD2 CASSSSLAGEGSEQFF TGTGCCAGCAGCTCCTCACTAGCGGGAGAGGGGAGTGAGCAGTTCTTC
TRBJ2-3 TRBV3-1/TRBV3-2 NA TRBD2 CASSQTGTSGYGDTQYF TGTGCCAGCAGCCAGACCGGGACTAGCGGGTACGGAGATACGCAGTATTTT
TRBJ2-1 TRBV20-1 NA TRBD1 CSASPGTGGAGNEQFF TGCAGTGCTAGTCCCGGGACAGGGGGCGCGGGGAATGAGCAGTTCTTC
TRBJ2-5 TRBV4-2 NA NA CASSPVREETQYF TGTGCCAGCAGCCCGGTTCGCGAAGAGACCCAGTACTTC
TRBJ1-1 TRBV9 NA NA CASSVEQNTEAFF TGTGCCAGCAGCGTAGAACAGAACACTGAAGCTTTCTTT
TRBJ2-7 TRBV6-6 once TRBD2 CASSTGTSGRVYEQYF TGTGCCAGCAGTACCGGGACTAGCGGGAGGGTATACGAGCAGTACTTC
TRBJ2-7 TRBV7-8 NA TRBD2 CASSLAEPGLAGDGQYF TGTGCCAGCAGCTTAGCTGAACCGGGACTAGCGGGAGACGGGCAGTACTTC
TRBJ1-4 TRBV18 NA NA CASSPRTAGGEGKLFF TGTGCCAGCTCACCACGGACAGCAGGCGGGGAGGGAAAACTGTTTTTT
TRBJ2-6 TRBV2 NA TRBD1 CASSRDRAPGANVLTF TGTGCCAGCAGTCGGGACAGGGCGCCTGGGGCCAACGTCCTGACTTTC
TRBJ1-5 TRBV7-2 NA TRBD1 CASSFGTGNQPQHF TGTGCCAGCAGCTTTGGGACAGGCAATCAGCCCCAGCATTTT
TRBJ2-1 TRBV10-3 NA NA CAINRQPYNEQFF TGTGCCATCAATCGACAGCCATACAATGAGCAGTTCTTC
TRBJ2-1 TRBV19 NA NA CASSYVYEQFF TGTGCCAGCTCCTATGTCTATGAGCAGTTCTTC
TRBJ1-5 TRBV28 NA TRBD1 CASSLYRTGSNQPQHF TGTGCCAGCAGTTTATACCGGACAGGGAGCAATCAGCCCCAGCATTTT
TRBJ2-1 TRBV3-1/TRBV3-2 NA TRBD2 CASSRGLAGPYNEQFF TGTGCCAGCAGCCGTGGACTAGCAGGTCCCTACAATGAGCAGTTCTTC
TRBJ1-2 TRBV10-2 NA NA CASSPDSNYGYTF TGCGCCAGCAGTCCCGACAGTAACTATGGCTACACCTTC
TRBJ1-1 TRBV7-9 many TRBD1 CASQGGTEAFF TGTGCCAGCCAGGGGGGCACTGAAGCTTTCTTT
TRBJ1-1 TRBV12-3/TRBV12-4 NA NA CASSIGGIEAFF TGTGCCAGCAGCATCGGGGGAATTGAAGCTTTCTTT
TRBJ2-5 TRBV18 NA NA CASSLFSTDTQETQYF TGTGCCAGCTCACTTTTTTCGACAGATACCCAAGAGACCCAGTACTTC
TRBJ2-1 TRBV24-1 NA NA CATSDSAGTNNEQFF TGTGCCACCAGTGATTCGGCGGGAACAAACAATGAGCAGTTCTTC
TRBJ1-2 TRBV9 NA TRBD1 CASSARGPTYGYTF TGTGCCAGCAGCGCCAGGGGGCCTACCTATGGCTACACCTTC
TRBJ1-1 TRBV2 NA TRBD1 CASRTTGLDTEAFF TGTGCCAGCAGGACGACAGGGCTGGACACTGAAGCTTTCTTT
TRBJ1-1 TRBV7-9 NA NA CASSLTGFTEAFF TGTGCCAGCAGCTTAACAGGGTTCACTGAAGCTTTCTTT
TRBJ2-2 TRBV7-9 NA NA CASSLGPGANTGELFF TGTGCCAGCAGCTTAGGTCCAGGGGCGAACACCGGGGAGCTGTTTTTT
TRBJ1-2 TRBV28 NA NA CATPKRGGGYGYTF TGTGCCACTCCGAAGCGGGGCGGCGGCTATGGCTACACCTTC
TRBJ2-2 TRBV5-1 NA NA CASSFQRANTGELFF TGCGCCAGCAGCTTTCAGCGAGCGAACACCGGGGAGCTGTTTTTT
TRBJ1-2 TRBV27 NA NA CASSSRGPWNYGYTF TGTGCCAGCAGTTCCCGCGGGCCCTGGAACTATGGCTACACCTTC